These 20 T cell receptor beta chains were sequenced from one sample in a study of blood T cell repertoires in COVID-19. Repertoires were generated with immunoSEQ multiplex PCR, while TCRdb's copy carries only in-frame clones and drops some. The sample yields about 410,000 clones, around nine tenths seen once. What was sequenced was peripheral blood. All receptors derive from a woman in her thirties or forties with COVID-19, enrolled during active disease.

This chain joins TRBV5-6 and TRBJ2-7, with no clear D. Germline loops: CDR1 SGHDT, CDR2 YYEEEE. The CDR3 contains 12 residues. Trimming left V 0 bases short and J 2 bases short, with 3 bases between. CDR3 sequence reads: CASSLDTYEQYF. CDR3 DNA sequence: TGTGCCAGCAGCTTGGATACCTACGAGCAGTACTTC.

The chain recombines TRBV30 with TRBJ1-2; 8 nucleotides match TRBD1. This CDR3 spans 16 amino acids. Per germline, CDR1 GTSNPN and CDR2 SVGIG (reference sequence). V lost 4 bases and J lost 4; bases outside the gene matches: 14. In DNA, the CDR3 is TGTGCCTGGATCCCCCCCGGGACAGGTTCCCTCTATGGCTACACCTTC. Its translation is CAWIPPGTGSLYGYTF.

As for this clone: The same CDR3 also results from other DNA sequences found in this sample. The V and J genes are TRBV19 and TRBJ1-1; TRBD1 aligns across 8 bases. V gave up 8 bases and J gave up 1 base; unmatched junction bases: 3. This CDR3 has 13 residues. Germline V CDR1 and CDR2: LNHDA, SQIVND (reference sequence). The DNA of the CDR3 is TGTGCCAGTCGACAGGGGCCGAACACTGAAGCTTTCTTT. It specifies CASRQGPNTEAFF.

V and J are TRBV19 and TRBJ2-7; a possible D gene is TRBD2 (6 bases). The CDR3 has 16 residues. The germline V and J ends were trimmed by 7 bases and 1 base, with 20 bases remaining between them. Germline V gives CDR1 LNHDA, CDR2 SQIVND (reference sequence). The chain's CDR3 is CASKGSPGEGSYEQYF. The DNA of the CDR3 is TGTGCCAGTAAAGGGTCTCCGGGGGAAGGATCCTACGAGCAGTACTTC.

J is TRBJ1-2 and V is TRBV6-5; 11 nucleotides align to TRBD1. V dropped 2 bases and J dropped 3; count of bases not matched to a gene: 5. The germline gives CDR1 MNHEY, CDR2 SVGAGI. The CDR3 runs to 16 residues. The CDR3 sequence is CASSYGGTGGYYGYTF. The CDR3 nucleotides are TGTGCCAGCAGTTACGGGGGGACAGGGGGTTACTATGGCTACACCTTC.

This rearrangement joins TRBV6-1 to TRBJ1-3; no clear D. The CDR3 has 16 amino acids. V dropped 3 bases and J dropped 0 bases, with 12 bases sitting between them. CDR1 is MNHNS, CDR2 SASEGT, per germline. The CDR3 loop reads CASSDRRPSSGNTIYF. For the CDR3, the DNA is TGTGCCAGCAGTGACAGGAGGCCTAGCTCTGGAAACACCATATATTTT.

The chain uses TRBV5-1 and TRBJ2-1; 9 positions agree with TRBD1. The length of the CDR3 is 14 residues. The J segment lost 7 bases and the V segment lost 5 bases, leaving 7 bases of the junction unmatched. Germline lookup yields CDR1 SGHRS and CDR2 YFSETQ. The CDR3 DNA is TGCGCCAGCAGGCCCGGGACAGGGCGTAATGAGCAGTTCTTC. This encodes CASRPGTGRNEQFF.

This chain connects TRBV12-3 or TRBV12-4 to TRBJ1-2; D uncertain. The length of the CDR3 is 12 residues. Trimming left V 7 bases short and J 4 bases short, with 10 bases between. The CDR3 region is CASTFGGYGYTF. In DNA, the CDR3 is TGTGCCAGCACATTCGGAGGCTATGGCTACACCTTC.

This rearrangement joins TRBV6-5 to TRBJ2-7; no definite D call. V lost 7 bases to trimming and J lost 5 bases, with 15 bases between them. This CDR3 has 13 residues. CDR1 is MNHEY, CDR2 SVGAGI, per germline. The CDR3 coding sequence is TGTGCCAGCATGCGCCCCGACTTGAACGAGCAGTACTTC. This codes for CASMRPDLNEQYF.

Remarks on this clone: At one end, the junction sequence differs from germline, possibly due to a read error. V is TRBV27 and J is TRBJ2-1, with 9 bases fitting TRBD2. The germline gives CDR1 MNHEY, CDR2 SMNVEV (reference sequence). This CDR3 is built from 11 residues. CDR3 nucleotides: TGTGCCAGCAGTATGCGGGAGGGCTGGCTCTTC. Its protein product is CASSMREGWLF.

This chain uses TRBV6-6 with TRBJ1-5; 7 bases are shared with TRBD1. This CDR3 region has 14 residues. The V gene's germline CDR1 is MNHNY and CDR2 SVGAGI (reference sequence). The J segment lost 3 bases and the V segment lost 6 bases, leaving 5 bases of the junction unmatched. DNA for the CDR3: TGTGCCAGCAGCCTCGACAGGGTCAATCAGCCCCAGCATTTT. It translates to CASSLDRVNQPQHF.

The CDR3 loop is CASSSRQGSNSPLHF. In DNA form, the CDR3 reads TGTGCCAGCAGCTCCCGACAGGGATCAAATTCACCCCTCCACTTT. The chain employs TRBV5-6 and TRBJ1-6; 7 bases match TRBD1. Germline V lookup: CDR1 SGHDT, CDR2 YYEEEE. Trimming removed 3 bases from V and 7 bases from J; junction bases left unmatched: 7. This CDR3 spans 15 amino acids.

The chain joins TRBV19 to TRBJ2-3; TRBD2 matches 15 bases. In germline, CDR1 is LNHDA, CDR2 SQIVND (reference sequence). The V segment lost 4 bases and the J segment 8 bases; nucleotides outside the gene matches: 10. This CDR3 has 17 amino acids. The CDR3 DNA follows: TGTGCCAGTAGTACCGGACTAGCGGGAGGGCTTCCATCTACGCAGTATTTT. Protein: CASSTGLAGGLPSTQYF. Full variable domain (remainder filled in from reference TRBV19 and TRBJ2-3): DGGITQSPKYLFRKEGQNVTLSCEQNLNHDAMYWYRQDPGQGLRLIYYSQIVNDFQKGDIAEGYSVSREKKESFPLTVTSAQKNPTAFYLCASSTGLAGGLPSTQYFGPGTRLTVL.

The rearrangement links TRBV7-2 to TRBJ2-3; no definite D call. V shed 3 bases and J shed 0 bases, with 16 bases lying between them. Germline V gives CDR1 SGHTA, CDR2 FQGNSA. The CDR3 is made up of 17 amino acids. This CDR3 reads CASSFYLFGSSTDTQYF. The DNA of the CDR3 is TGTGCCAGCAGCTTCTATTTGTTCGGGTCTAGCACAGATACGCAGTATTTT.

The chain carries TRBV19 and TRBJ2-7; 8 bases agree with TRBD1. V lost 3 bases to trimming and J lost 3 bases; unmatched junction nucleotides: 7. The CDR3 consists of 15 residues. CDR1 and CDR2 (germline): LNHDA, SQIVND (reference sequence). CDR3 protein: CASSILAGGLYEQYF. CDR3 nucleotides: TGTGCCAGTAGTATTTTGGCAGGGGGCCTCTACGAGCAGTACTTC.

The chain joins TRBV5-1 to TRBJ2-2, with 7 bases matching TRBD2. The CDR3 is 13 residues long. Germline V gene lookup returns CDR1 SGHRS and CDR2 YFSETQ. V gave up 3 bases and J gave up 5 bases; unmatched junction bases: 1. The CDR3 is CASSSGGTGELFF. The CDR3 nucleotides are TGCGCCAGCAGCTCGGGGGGTACCGGGGAGCTGTTTTTT.

V gene TRBV19 combines with J gene TRBJ1-2; D gene unclear. This CDR3 has 13 amino acids. V was cut by 5 bases and J by 4 bases, with 11 bases left in between. Germline loops: CDR1 LNHDA, CDR2 SQIVND (reference sequence). CDR3 in amino acids: CASSDRGIYGYTF. CDR3 sequence (DNA): TGTGCCAGTAGTGACCGAGGGATCTATGGCTACACCTTC. The full variable domain, in which reference TRBV19 and TRBJ1-2 provide the parts outside the CDR3, is DGGITQSPKYLFRKEGQNVTLSCEQNLNHDAMYWYRQDPGQGLRLIYYSQIVNDFQKGDIAEGYSVSREKKESFPLTVTSAQKNPTAFYLCASSDRGIYGYTFGSGTRLTVV.

The rearrangement joins TRBV20-1 to TRBJ2-7, with 7 bases fitting TRBD1. V lost 3 bases, J lost 4 bases, and 6 bases stayed unmatched. This CDR3 is 13 amino acids long. Germline CDR1 DFQATT, CDR2 SNEGSKA (reference sequence). Here the CDR3 DNA reads TGCAGTGCTAGTGACAGGGCCATTTACGAGCAGTACTTC. This sequence encodes CSASDRAIYEQYF.

J is TRBJ2-7 and V is TRBV6-5; perhaps TRBD1 as D (5 bases). The germline CDR1 and CDR2 sequences are MNHEY and SVGAGI. The CDR3 has 15 amino acids. Trimming pared 5 bases from V and 1 base from J, leaving 15 bases between. Here the CDR3 reads CASSPPGTGSYEQYF. The CDR3 DNA reads TGTGCCAGCAGTCCCCCTGGCACAGGATCCTACGAGCAGTACTTC.

This clone was found once. The CDR3 region has the DNA TGTGCCAGCATCGATCCCGGTAGACAGGGCGGCCCGGAGACCCAGTACTTC. Translation gives CASIDPGRQGGPETQYF. The chain recombines TRBV5-6 with TRBJ2-5; 7 bases fit TRBD1. V lost 6 bases and J lost 5; bases outside the gene matches: 19. This CDR3 contains 17 residues. Germline V CDR1 and CDR2: SGHDT, YYEEEE.